Following are 27 T cell receptor beta chains from one sample sequenced in a study of blood T cell repertoires in COVID-19. Assay: immunoSEQ multiplex PCR; the TCRdb copy retains only in-frame clones and omits some. The profile shows hundreds of thousands of clones, around 86% of them singletons. The specimen sequenced was peripheral blood. These receptors came from a woman between 55 and 75 years old who had recovered from COVID-19.

The genes are TRBV7-2 and TRBJ1-1; 7 nucleotides match TRBD1. Germline CDR1 and CDR2: SGHTA and FQGNSA. CDR3 length equals 14 residues. J was trimmed by 5 bases and V by 2 bases; bases with no gene match: 5. CDR3 DNA: TGTGCCAGCAGCTTAAACAGGGGCGGGACTGAAGCTTTCTTT. Translating it yields CASSLNRGGTEAFF.

The chain couples TRBV28 to TRBJ2-7; D is perhaps TRBD2 (6 bases). The CDR3 extends over 14 amino acids. Germline CDR1 reads MDHEN; CDR2 reads SYDVKM. V lost 4 bases, J lost 9 bases, and 19 bases lay in between. CDR3 region: CASSSAGSRGRQYF. As DNA, the CDR3 is TGTGCCAGCAGTTCGGCCGGGAGCCGAGGGCGGCAGTACTTC.

In its sample, this clone was seen once. CDR3 protein: CASSSQGSSGNTIYF. For the CDR3, the DNA is TGTGCCAGCAGCTCACAGGGGTCCTCTGGAAACACCATATATTTT. The V and J genes are TRBV7-2 and TRBJ1-3; 7 bases map to TRBD1. After removal of 4 bases from V and 0 bases from J, the junction contained 3 bases not matched to a gene. From germline, CDR1 is SGHTA and CDR2 FQGNSA. This CDR3 region has 15 residues.

Written as DNA, the CDR3 is TGCGCCAGCAGACCGGGCCAGGGGACTGAAGCTTTCTTT. Protein product: CASRPGQGTEAFF. The chain employs TRBV5-1 and TRBJ1-1, with D perhaps TRBD1 (6 bases). The CDR3 is made up of 13 amino acids. CDR1 and CDR2 (germline): SGHRS, YFSETQ. Trimming shortened V by 5 bases and J by 5 bases, and 13 bases separated the two germline ends.

This rearrangement joins TRBV19 to TRBJ1-4; weak D call: TRBD1 (6 bases). The length of the CDR3 is 15 residues. Germline assignment: CDR1 LNHDA and CDR2 SQIVND (reference sequence). Trimming cost V 7 bases and J 0 bases, with 12 bases left between them. The CDR3 nucleotides are TGTGCCAGTATGAGGGGGTTCGCAACTAATGAAAAACTGTTTTTT. Residues: CASMRGFATNEKLFF.

The rearrangement links TRBV19 to TRBJ1-5; the D gene is possibly TRBD1 (5 bases). The CDR3 contains 13 residues. Trimming removed 3 bases at V and 6 bases at J, with 9 bases between. CDR1 is LNHDA and CDR2 is SQIVND in the germline V gene (reference sequence). CDR3 coding DNA: TGTGCCAGTAGTATCCCCAGGGCTCAGCCCCAGCATTTT. This encodes CASSIPRAQPQHF. The variable domain in full, completed from reference TRBV19 and TRBJ1-5, reads DGGITQSPKYLFRKEGQNVTLSCEQNLNHDAMYWYRQDPGQGLRLIYYSQIVNDFQKGDIAEGYSVSREKKESFPLTVTSAQKNPTAFYLCASSIPRAQPQHFGDGTRLSIL.

For this clone: At one of its ends the junction is not consistent with the germline gene, which may arise from a read error. CDR3 loop: CAGGGDTGELFF. CDR3 bases: TGCGCCGGGGGGGGAGACACCGGGGAGCTGTTTTTT. This rearrangement joins TRBV3-1 (or the pseudogene TRBV3-2) to TRBJ2-2, with 8 bases fitting TRBD2. From germline, CDR1 is LGHDT and CDR2 YNNKEL (reference sequence). CDR3 size: 12 residues.

The chain has TRBV7-3 and TRBJ1-1; tentative D call: TRBD1 (6 bases). Trimming stripped 5 bases from V and 2 bases from J, with 9 bases between. Germline CDR1 reads SGHTA; CDR2 reads FQGTGA. This CDR3 contains 13 residues. This CDR3 reads CASSRGSNTEAFF. CDR3 bases: TGTGCCAGCAGCAGGGGGTCCAACACTGAAGCTTTCTTT.

The chain joins TRBV27 to TRBJ2-7, with 8 bases lining up with TRBD1. CDR3 size: 14 residues. Unmatched junction bases numbered 5, after V lost 4 bases and J lost 3 bases. Germline V lookup: CDR1 MNHEY, CDR2 SMNVEV (reference sequence). The CDR3 here is CASSWTGFVYEQYF. The CDR3 DNA reads as TGTGCCAGCAGTTGGACAGGGTTTGTCTACGAGCAGTACTTC.

V is TRBV1 and J is TRBJ2-7; TRBD1, the table's D call, was not compared with the DNA. TRBV1 is an annotated pseudogene. This CDR3 has 19 residues. CDR3 amino acids: CTSSSWVGGDPSPTYEQYF. CDR3 bases: TGCACCAGCAGCTCTTGGGTAGGGGGAGATCCATCGCCTACCTACGAGCAGTACTTC.

This clone was counted a few times. The chain uses TRBV4-1 and TRBJ2-5, with D uncertain. V was trimmed by 2 bases and J by 5 bases, leaving 12 bases between them. The length of the CDR3 is 14 residues. Germline-derived CDR1 and CDR2 are MGHRA and YSYEKL. The CDR3 region is CASSQPTKEETQYF. The CDR3 nucleotides are TGCGCCAGCAGCCAACCCACAAAGGAGGAGACCCAGTACTTC.

This chain links TRBV29-1 with TRBJ2-2; perhaps TRBD2 as D (5 bases). V was pared by 7 bases and J by 5 bases, with 11 bases between. Germline V gives CDR1 SQVTM, CDR2 ANQGSEA. The CDR3 is 12 amino acids. The CDR3 here is CSGGSGTGELFF. The CDR3, as DNA: TGCAGCGGCGGGTCGGGGACCGGGGAGCTGTTTTTT.

The chain joins TRBV7-2 to TRBJ1-1; TRBD1 is a possible D gene (5 bases). Germline CDR1 and CDR2: SGHTA and FQGNSA. CDR3 size: 14 residues. The V end lost 1 base, the J end lost 2 bases, and 8 bases lay between the germline ends. The CDR3 sequence: CASSLGGTNTEAFF. As DNA, the CDR3 is TGTGCCAGCAGCTTAGGGGGCACTAACACTGAAGCTTTCTTT.

The chain uses TRBV27 and TRBJ1-1, with D possibly matching TRBD1 (5 bases). The germline V gene has CDR1 MNHEY and CDR2 SMNVEV (reference sequence). The ends were cut back, 3 bases at V and 8 bases at J, with 13 bases in the middle. This CDR3 spans 13 amino acids. CDR3 sequence reads: CASSFSGLGEAFF. The CDR3 bases are TGTGCCAGCAGTTTTTCAGGGTTGGGCGAAGCTTTCTTT.

This clone was seen a single time. The sample holds other DNA sequences that translate to the same CDR3. The chain couples TRBV18 to TRBJ1-2, with TRBD1 identical over 8 bases. The V segment lost 6 bases and the J segment 4 bases; nucleotides outside the gene matches: 4. The CDR3 has 13 amino acids. CDR1 and CDR2 from the germline V gene are KGHSH and LQKENI. CDR3 sequence (DNA): TGTGCCAGCTCCCCGGACAGGGTCTATGGCTACACCTTC. Amino acids: CASSPDRVYGYTF.

V and J are TRBV5-5 and TRBJ2-1, with 7 bases fitting TRBD1. V shed 4 bases and J 8 bases; nucleotides not matched to a gene: 15. Germline loops: CDR1 SGHKS, CDR2 YYEKEE (reference sequence). The CDR3 is made up of 16 amino acids. CDR3 sequence: CASSEPGQITEDEQFF. The CDR3 nucleotides are TGTGCCAGCAGCGAGCCGGGACAGATCACAGAAGATGAGCAGTTCTTC.

CDR3 sequence reads: CASSSLQGASNEQFF. The DNA of the CDR3 is TGTGCCAGCAGTAGTTTACAGGGGGCGTCCAATGAGCAGTTCTTC. This chain uses TRBV27 with TRBJ2-1; TRBD1 agrees at 9 bases. V dropped 5 bases and J dropped 6; count of bases not matched to a gene: 8. There are 15 residues in the CDR3. Germline values: CDR1 MNHEY, CDR2 SMNVEV (reference sequence).

The chain recombines TRBV11-2 with TRBJ2-5, with 11 bases fitting TRBD2. Germline-derived CDR1 and CDR2 are SGHAT and FQNNGV. The length of the CDR3 is 16 residues. The trim removed 3 bases at V and 5 bases at J, leaving 8 bases unmatched. The CDR3 nucleotides read TGTGCCAGCAGCTTCCTCACTAGCGGGGGTGGGGAGACCCAGTACTTC. Amino acids: CASSFLTSGGGETQYF.

The chain couples TRBV2 to TRBJ1-6; 8 bases agree with TRBD1. Germline assignment: CDR1 SNHLY and CDR2 FYNNEI. The CDR3 length is 16 residues. Trimming took 5 bases from V and 0 from J; bases not matched to a gene: 3. The CDR3 DNA sequence: TGTGCCAGCAGTAGGACAGGGAGCTCCTATAATTCACCCCTCCACTTT. Encoded protein: CASSRTGSSYNSPLHF.

The chain links TRBV9 to TRBJ1-2; the D gene is possibly TRBD1 (6 bases). CDR1 SGDLS and CDR2 YYNGEE come from the germline V gene. The CDR3 has 15 amino acids. The ends were cut back, 0 bases at V and 8 bases at J, with 17 bases in the middle. As DNA, the CDR3 is TGTGCCAGCAGCGTAGATCTGGGTGAAGGGGGAGGCTACACCTTC. Translation gives CASSVDLGEGGGYTF.

This chain joins TRBV19 and TRBJ2-1, with D tentatively TRBD2 (6 bases). The CDR3 length is 14 residues. Germline V gives CDR1 LNHDA, CDR2 SQIVND (reference sequence). The ends were cut back, 3 bases at V and 6 bases at J, with 12 bases in the middle. In DNA form, the CDR3 reads TGTGCCAGTAGTATTGGGGGGACCGGCAATGAGCAGTTCTTC. As protein: CASSIGGTGNEQFF.

CDR3 nucleotide sequence: TGTGCCAGCAGTTTGGGGAGCATCTCTGGAAACACCATATATTTT. Translated, it gives CASSLGSISGNTIYF. The V and J genes are TRBV28 and TRBJ1-3; D is unclear. CDR3 length equals 15 residues. Trimming took off 3 bases at V and 0 bases at J, with 9 bases between the two ends. In germline, CDR1 is MDHEN, CDR2 SYDVKM.

The chain has TRBV7-2 and TRBJ1-2; 10 bases fit TRBD1. V dropped 0 bases and J dropped 9; count of bases not matched to a gene: 7. This CDR3 has 15 amino acids. Germline-derived CDR1 and CDR2 are SGHTA and FQGNSA. The CDR3 DNA reads as TGTGCCAGCAGCTTAGCCCCGGGACAGGGGATGCGCTACACCTTC. Translation: CASSLAPGQGMRYTF.

With regard to this clone: This CDR3 is also generated by other DNA sequences in the sample. This sequence joins TRBV28 and TRBJ1-2; D is undetermined. The CDR3 sequence is 12 residues long. Trimming left V 6 bases short and J 5 bases short, with 10 bases between. Looked up from germline, CDR1 is MDHEN and CDR2 is SYDVKM. Written as DNA, the CDR3 is TGTGCCAGCAGCCTACCCGGGTATGGCTACACCTTC. This encodes CASSLPGYGYTF.

This clone was seen more than once but under ten times. The genes are TRBV7-8 and TRBJ1-1; the D is unclear. CDR3 size: 15 residues. Germline CDR1 SGHVS, CDR2 FQNEAQ. V was clipped by 1 base and J by 5 bases, with 14 bases between them. CDR3 sequence: CASSLGANLGTEAFF. In DNA form, the CDR3 reads TGTGCCAGCAGCTTAGGTGCTAATCTCGGGACTGAAGCTTTCTTT.

The gene calls are TRBV27 and TRBJ1-1; D gene unclear. The V gene lost 7 bases and the J gene lost 0 bases, with 18 bases spanning the gap. CDR1 and CDR2 (germline): MNHEY, SMNVEV (reference sequence). The length of the CDR3 is 16 residues. The CDR3 bases are TGTGCCAGCACCCCAAACCTAGGAGGGATGAACACTGAAGCTTTCTTT. Its protein product is CASTPNLGGMNTEAFF.

The chain has TRBV18 and TRBJ1-3; maybe TRBD1 (6 bases). Per the germline V gene, CDR1 is KGHSH and CDR2 is LQKENI. The CDR3 covers 16 residues. V was clipped by 4 bases and J by 4 bases, with 17 bases between them. This CDR3 is CASSLSRQVGGNTIYF. In DNA, the CDR3 is TGTGCCAGCTCACTCTCTCGACAGGTCGGCGGAAACACCATATATTTT.